The source of this TCR beta chain is a study of blood T cells in healthy people across ages. General study results and limits: Per million T cells, TCR beta diversity dropped about linearly as age rose.

The ends lost 8 bases at V and 5 bases at J; junction bases unmatched: 19. Germline V gene data show CDR1 as MNHEY and CDR2 as SMNVEV (reference sequence). The CDR3 is 17 amino acids. Donors each provided about 9.5 milliliters of peripheral blood. RNA extraction gave at least 5 micrograms of total RNA per sample. This clonotype was observed a handful of times. Its matching antigen is unknown. Through a sample-barcoded 5' primer and a J-beta primer mix, a second PCR was run for roughly 7 to 11 cycles. Using its own MiXCR run on the 5' RACE reads, TCRdb lists one record per CDR3 protein. In the table there are roughly 730,000 distinct CDR3 sequences, approximately 60% of which are singletons.

The clonotype comes from a man aged 35-49 years in good health. This chain joins TRBV27 and TRBJ2-3, with TRBD2 matching over 7 bases. Material: blood. The CDR3 loop reads CASVPTPQGLERDTQYF. CDR3 in DNA: TGTGCCAGCGTACCGACGCCACAAGGACTAGAGAGAGATACGCAGTATTTT.